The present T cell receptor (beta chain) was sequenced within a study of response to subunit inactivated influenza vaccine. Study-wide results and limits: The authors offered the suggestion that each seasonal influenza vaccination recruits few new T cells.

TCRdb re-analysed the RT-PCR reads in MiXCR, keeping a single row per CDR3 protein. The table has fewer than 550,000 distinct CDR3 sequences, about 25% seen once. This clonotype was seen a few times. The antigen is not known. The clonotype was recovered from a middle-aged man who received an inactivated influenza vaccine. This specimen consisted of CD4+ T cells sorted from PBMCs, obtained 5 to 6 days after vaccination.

The CDR3 reads CASTARGDEQFF. CDR3 nucleotide sequence: TGTGCCAGCACAGCCCGGGGGGATGAGCAGTTCTTC. This chain uses TRBV18 with TRBJ2-1; 7 bases align to TRBD2. The ends lost 8 bases at V and 8 bases at J; junction bases unmatched: 6. The CDR3 contains 12 residues. Per the germline V gene, CDR1 is KGHSH and CDR2 is LQKENI.